One T cell receptor beta chain is described in this entry. As yet, its antigen is unknown. This entry belongs to a study of cytomegalovirus exposure and HLA in healthy donors. Regarding the study as a whole: TCR beta chain V- and J-gene trimming was linked, in a later analysis, to a missense variant in DCLRE1C.

PCR primers comprised 60 Vbeta and 13 Jbeta primers. The protocol was immunoSEQ multiplex PCR, while the TCRdb copy is restricted to in-frame clones and leaves out a portion. The sample lists 150,000 to 200,000 clones; about three quarters were seen once. The CDR3 contains 15 residues. Trimming stripped 3 bases from V and 2 bases from J, with 14 bases between. Germline V gives CDR1 SGHTA, CDR2 FQGNSA. The origin of this receptor is a middle-aged man in good health and CMV-seropositive. This chain links TRBV7-2 with TRBJ2-7, with TRBD2 as a possible D gene (6 bases). The sequenced sample consisted of PBMCs. For the CDR3, the DNA is TGTGCCAGCAGCTTGGGGCGGGACCTGGCCTACGAGCAGTACTTC. This gives the protein CASSLGRDLAYEQYF.